This is a list of T cell receptor beta chains from one sample in a study of blood T cell repertoires in COVID-19. Assay used: immunoSEQ multiplex PCR; TCRdb lists only in-frame clones, some missing. The sample lists some 130,000 clones, about 91% occurring once. What was sequenced was peripheral blood. These receptors came from a man in his fifties with acute or convalescent COVID-19. Both conserved end residues are part of each CDR3. The D gene is left open where the match is weak. Only part of the rows carry a size: once, few, many, or a class if the clone is expanded.

v_call	j_call	clone_size	d_call	cdr3_nt	cdr3_aa
TRBV2	TRBJ2-5	-	TRBD2	TGTGCCAGCAGGCGGGGGGGCTGGGAGACCCAGTACTTC	CASRRGGWETQYF
TRBV5-1	TRBJ1-1	-	TRBD1	TGCGCCAGCAGCTTGAGTGGGAGACAGGGTATAAGGGACACTGAAGCTTTCTTT	CASSLSGRQGIRDTEAFF
TRBV27	TRBJ1-2	-	TRBD1	TGTGCCAGCAGTCCGGGGACAGGGGGGTGGGGCTACACCTTC	CASSPGTGGWGYTF
TRBV18	TRBJ2-1	-	TRBD2	TGTGCCAGCTCACCACTAGGACTAGCGGGAGGGCAGAACGAGCAGTTCTTC	CASSPLGLAGGQNEQFF
TRBV27	TRBJ2-6	-	TRBD1	TGTGCCAGCAGTCCCCCTACAGGGGTGTTTTCTGGGGCCAACGTCCTGACTTTC	CASSPPTGVFSGANVLTF
TRBV4-1	TRBJ2-2	once	TRBD1	TGCGCCAGCAGCCACTTCACACAGGGGTTCCGGGAGCTGTTTTTT	CASSHFTQGFRELFF
TRBV14	TRBJ1-1	-	-	TGTGCCAGCAGCCGCCTCCGACCTGGGAGGAACACTGAAGCTTTCTTT	CASSRLRPGRNTEAFF
TRBV20-1	TRBJ1-5	-	-	TGCAGTGCTAGTCCGGGGGGTTTTGGCAATCAGCCCCAGCATTTT	CSASPGGFGNQPQHF
TRBV18	TRBJ2-1	-	-	TGTGCCAGCTCATCTCGGACTAACAATGAGCAGTTCTTC	CASSSRTNNEQFF
TRBV18	TRBJ1-5	-	-	TGTGCCAGCTCACCAGCAGGGTCTCAGCCCCAGCATTTT	CASSPAGSQPQHF
TRBV19	TRBJ1-6	once	TRBD1	TGTGCCAGTAGCACGGACAGGGGCGGATCACCCCTCCACTTT	CASSTDRGGSPLHF
TRBV5-1	TRBJ2-7	-	TRBD2	TGCGCCAGCAGCTTGGGATCTAGCGGGAGTGAAGAGCAGTACTTC	CASSLGSSGSEEQYF
TRBV2	TRBJ1-2	-	-	TGTGCCAGCAACCAGGGGAACTATGGCTACACCTTC	CASNQGNYGYTF
TRBV5-1	TRBJ1-4	-	-	TGCGCCAGCAGCGTACAGGGAGTTGGGGAAAAACTGTTTTTT	CASSVQGVGEKLFF
TRBV11-1	TRBJ2-7	-	-	TGTGCCAGCAGCTATAGGCCCGGGTACGATGAGCAGTACTTC	CASSYRPGYDEQYF